Listed here is a single TCR beta chain. Its antigen has not been determined. No base-level quality is on record; no much larger clone is a single base apart. This sample is part of a study of post-analysis software for immune sequencing data (dated by TCRdb to the mid-2010s). Regarding the research as a whole: Disease courses on record covered relapsing-remitting, secondary progressive and progressive-relapsing multiple sclerosis, though some patients had no subtype annotation. The patient repertoires were compared against 10 to 12 previously published healthy control repertoires obtained from donors aged about 6 to 28 years. A subset of samples was prepared in parallel using single-end sample barcoding, then pooled and co-amplified after Illumina adapter ligation. Study-wide conclusions, independent of this receptor: Significantly higher frequencies in patients than in controls were found for roughly 5 TRBV segments, including TRBV5-6, TRBV5-1 and TRBV20-1. When samples were clustered directly using the F measure, samples prepared in the same batch co-clustered strongly, which prompted a batch-effect correction. The multiple sclerosis patient group was slightly younger than the control group. Normalized Chao1 diversity was significantly lower in multiple sclerosis patients than controls, suggesting substantial peripheral T-cell clonal expansion.

Receptor amplification or capture employed PCR. Sequencing took place on an Illumina HiSeq 2500. Unique molecular identifiers were incorporated into TCR beta cDNA libraries to reduce PCR and sequencing biases. Per 1 to 10 million input T cells, approximately 500,000 cDNA molecules were obtained, such that each molecule approximated one T cell. The patient libraries were prepared and sequenced using the same protocol as the earlier healthy control dataset. Samples belonging to the same batch were prepared together, multiplexed and sequenced on a shared HiSeq lane. The authors' pipeline ran thus. Raw barcoded reads were processed with MIGEC, discarding single-read molecular identifier groups before consensus assembly and CDR3 extraction. Clonotype tables were post-analysed with VDJtools, normalizing diversity by down-sampling all datasets to the smallest sample size. Repertoire overlap clustering matched CDR3 amino acid but not nucleotide sequences to correct batch-related cross-sample contamination. Starting from the raw public reads, TCRdb applied fastp trimming at Q25, assembled clones with MiXCR and retained in-frame beta chains. Each CDR3 protein gets just one entry, which takes the most common genes and DNA from the rows behind it. The V and J calls and clone size are TCRdb's, not the authors'. This sample holds 740,000 or so distinct CDR3 sequences; roughly 50% were observed only once. Clones ranked in the top ten supply approximately 4.3% of the sample.

CDR1 and CDR2 are read off the germline V gene (reference sequence) as SEHNR and FQNEAQ. Spanning cysteine to phenylalanine, the CDR3 consists of 14 amino acids. Left in the record is the CDR3 DNA by itself, 42 bases read in frame from the first base. The V and J ends are trimmed by 5 bases and 4 bases, leaving 12 bases between them. TCR beta repertoires were profiled from peripheral blood of 10 to 15 young patients with multiple sclerosis to demonstrate the VDJtools post-analysis software. The multiple sclerosis patients were children and adolescents ranging in age from roughly 6 to 16 years. This clonotype was sampled from a girl aged 10 to 17 with multiple sclerosis. Sequencing used blood. Recombination joined TRBV7-9 with TRBJ2-1, with a tentative D gene TRBD2 over 6 matching bases. The nucleotide sequence reads as follows: TGTGCCAGCAGCACGTCCCGGGAGTACAATGAGCAGTTCTTC. Translated, it gives CASSTSREYNEQFF.